The clone carrying this TCR beta chain came up once. The data belong to a study of blood T cell repertoires in COVID-19. On the study more broadly: Samples taken during acute and convalescent COVID-19 were collected in the United States, Italy and Spain. PBMCs, B-cell-depleted T cells, or T cells provided the cDNA or gDNA that made up the material.

Germline V gene sequence: CDR1 LNHNV, CDR2 YYDKDF (reference sequence). The CDR3 loop spans 14 amino acids. V trimming: 3 bases; J trimming: 5 bases; junction bases outside the gene matches: 2. Original handling: Reference gene primer amplification yielded estimated nucleated cell counts. Using immunoSEQ multiplex PCR, the repertoire was profiled, and TCRdb retains in-frame clones only, with some absent. The DNA gave D and trimming, while V, J and clone size come from that table. There are about 68,000 clones in the sample; roughly 84% occur only once, and approximately 8.8% lies in the top ten. The sample comprised peripheral blood. The chain carries TRBV15 and TRBJ1-2; 11 bases align to TRBD1. The sequence was collected from a man between 45 and 60 years old with active COVID-19. The CDR3 sequence: CATSRGQGGYGYTF. The DNA for the CDR3 is TGTGCCACCAGCAGGGGACAGGGGGGGTATGGCTACACCTTC.